The 18 T cell receptor beta chains below were found in one sample sequenced in a study of blood T cell repertoires in COVID-19. Measured with immunoSEQ multiplex PCR; TCRdb has only the in-frame clones, and not every one. The sample lists 65,000 to 75,000 clones, around 82% occurring once. The sample consisted of peripheral blood. The receptors shown here come from a woman aged 55 to 70 with acute or convalescent COVID-19.

This clone occurred a few times. The chain combines TRBV7-6 with TRBJ2-5; tentative D call: TRBD2 (5 bases). The CDR3 spans 16 residues. V lost 1 base to trimming and J lost 5 bases, with 17 bases between them. The germline V gene encodes CDR1 SGHVS and CDR2 FNYEAQ. The CDR3 is CASSLGAAGLRETQYF. In DNA form, the CDR3 reads TGTGCCAGCAGCTTAGGTGCGGCGGGTCTCCGGGAGACCCAGTACTTC.

The chain carries TRBV5-1 and TRBJ1-2, with TRBD1 matching 8 bases. Germline V gene data show CDR1 as SGHRS and CDR2 as YFSETQ. This CDR3 has 17 residues. The J segment lost 1 base and the V segment lost 2 bases, leaving 10 bases of the junction unmatched. The CDR3 region has the DNA TGCGCCAGCAGCTTTCAGGTCAGGGGGCGAGGTAACTATGGCTACACCTTC. It specifies CASSFQVRGRGNYGYTF.

The chain couples TRBV5-5 to TRBJ1-4; possibly TRBD1 for D (5 bases). The CDR3 covers 14 residues. Trimming removed 4 bases at V and 5 bases at J, with 12 bases between. CDR1 SGHKS and CDR2 YYEKEE come from the germline V gene (reference sequence). DNA for the CDR3: TGTGCCAGCAGCCCGCTCGGGGGGAATGAAAAACTGTTTTTT. Amino acid sequence: CASSPLGGNEKLFF.

The gene calls are TRBV30 and TRBJ1-3; weak D call: TRBD1 (6 bases). CDR3 length: 14 residues. Trimming removed 1 base from V and 4 bases from J, with 11 bases in between. Germline V gene sequence: CDR1 GTSNPN, CDR2 SVGIG (reference sequence). The CDR3 coding sequence is TGTGCCTGGAGTGCTCAGGGGTCCGGAAACACCATATATTTT. The encoded protein is CAWSAQGSGNTIYF.

This rearrangement joins TRBV6-1 to TRBJ1-6; D uncertain. There are 11 residues in the CDR3. Between the trimmed V and J ends, which lost 2 bases and 9 bases, there was a span of 2 bases. Per germline, CDR1 MNHNS and CDR2 SASEGT. CDR3 region: CASSELSPLHF. DNA of the CDR3: TGTGCCAGCAGTGAACTTTCACCCCTCCACTTT.

The chain joins TRBV4-1 to TRBJ1-2; 7 positions agree with TRBD1. The CDR3 length is 13 residues. V dropped 2 bases and J dropped 3; count of bases not matched to a gene: 0. The germline CDR1 and CDR2 sequences are MGHRA and YSYEKL. CDR3 sequence: CASSQQGDYGYTF. In nucleotides, the CDR3 is TGCGCCAGCAGCCAACAGGGGGACTATGGCTACACCTTC.

The chain combines TRBV2 with TRBJ1-5; D might be TRBD1 (5 bases). The germline V gene encodes CDR1 SNHLY and CDR2 FYNNEI. Trimming removed 7 bases from V and 0 bases from J, with 10 bases in between. The CDR3 has 14 residues. The CDR3 is CASTGGNSNQPQHF. The CDR3 coding sequence is TGTGCCAGCACGGGGGGGAATAGCAATCAGCCCCAGCATTTT.

This clone is a singleton in its sample. This chain's CDR3 is CASSPTGKEAEAFF. Written as DNA, the CDR3 is TGTGCCAGCTCACCAACAGGCAAGGAAGCTGAAGCTTTCTTT. The rearrangement joins TRBV18 to TRBJ1-1; TRBD1 is a possible D gene (5 bases). Deletions cut 2 bases from V and 6 bases from J, with 13 bases between. CDR1 and CDR2 (germline): KGHSH, LQKENI. The CDR3 runs 14 residues.

In its sample, this clone was seen a few times. The V and J genes are TRBV3-1 (or the pseudogene TRBV3-2) and TRBJ1-1; 8 bases map to TRBD1. Germline V gives CDR1 LGHDT, CDR2 YNNKEL (reference sequence). V gave up 0 bases and J gave up 2 bases; unmatched junction bases: 11. The CDR3 totals 18 residues. DNA of the CDR3: TGTGCCAGCAGCCAAGATTCTTGGGTTGGACAGGGCAACACTGAAGCTTTCTTT. It yields the protein CASSQDSWVGQGNTEAFF.

This sequence joins TRBV2 and TRBJ2-4; D may be TRBD1 (6 bases). The CDR3 loop spans 15 amino acids. Trimming left V 8 bases short and J 3 bases short, with 17 bases between. Per germline, CDR1 SNHLY and CDR2 FYNNEI. The CDR3, as DNA: TGTGCCAGCTCACCCTACAGGGTGGGCAAAAACATTCAGTACTTC. This gives the protein CASSPYRVGKNIQYF.

The chain uses TRBV6-5 and TRBJ2-1, with 8 bases aligning to TRBD2. Germline-derived CDR1 and CDR2 are MNHEY and SVGAGI. J gave up 3 bases and V 6 bases, and 7 bases lay outside the gene matches. The CDR3 spans 15 residues. The CDR3 region is CASRPAGGDYNEQFF. CDR3 coding DNA: TGTGCCAGCAGACCTGCGGGGGGCGACTACAATGAGCAGTTCTTC.

The rearrangement joins TRBV27 to TRBJ1-4; TRBD1 aligns across 10 bases. This CDR3 is built from 18 residues. Germline V CDR1 and CDR2: MNHEY, SMNVEV (reference sequence). With V trimmed by 7 bases and J by 8 bases, 19 bases remained unmatched. DNA of the CDR3: TGTGCCAGCACCAAAAGGGGACAGGGGCGTGGGGGTTCAGAAAAACTGTTTTTT. Its translation: CASTKRGQGRGGSEKLFF. The entire variable domain, with the rest obtained from reference TRBV27 and TRBJ1-4, is as follows: EAQVTQNPRYLITVTGKKLTVTCSQNMNHEYMSWYRQDPGLGLRQIYYSMNVEVTDKGDVPEGYKVSRKEKRNFPLILESPSPNQTSLYFCASTKRGQGRGGSEKLFFGSGTQLSVL.

CDR3 nucleotide sequence: TGTGCCAGCAGCCTATCTAGCGGGGGAAGCACAGATACGCAGTATTTT. Translated, it gives CASSLSSGGSTDTQYF. The chain uses TRBV9 and TRBJ2-3; 10 nucleotides align to TRBD2. CDR1 is SGDLS, CDR2 YYNGEE, per germline. The CDR3 extends over 16 amino acids. Trimming took 4 bases from V and 0 from J; bases not matched to a gene: 5.

The CDR3 DNA sequence: TGTGCCAGCTCCCCGAGGACAGGGGGTGCAGATACGCAGTATTTT. This codes for CASSPRTGGADTQYF. The chain couples TRBV18 to TRBJ2-3; 10 bases fit TRBD1. Trimming at V came to 6 bases and at J to 4 bases, leaving 7 bases not matched to a gene. CDR3 length: 15 residues. In germline, CDR1 is KGHSH, CDR2 LQKENI.

This chain links TRBV27 with TRBJ1-2; no clear D gene. The germline V gene encodes CDR1 MNHEY and CDR2 SMNVEV (reference sequence). The CDR3 is 13 amino acids. The ends were cut back, 5 bases at V and 4 bases at J, with 11 bases in the middle. The CDR3: CASSGRGTYGYTF. The CDR3 nucleotides are TGTGCCAGCAGTGGACGGGGTACCTATGGCTACACCTTC.

The chain has TRBV5-6 and TRBJ1-4; D is uncertain. The length of the CDR3 is 14 residues. Trimming pared 0 bases from V and 5 bases from J, leaving 8 bases between. Germline V lookup: CDR1 SGHDT, CDR2 YYEEEE. The CDR3 region is CASSLGAGNEKLFF. Written as DNA, the CDR3 is TGTGCCAGCAGCTTGGGGGCTGGAAATGAAAAACTGTTTTTT.

The chain employs TRBV6-1 and TRBJ1-6, with a possible D match to TRBD1 (6 bases). Trimming took off 2 bases at V and 18 bases at J, with 14 bases between the two ends. CDR1 and CDR2 from the germline V gene are MNHNS and SASEGT. The CDR3 loop spans 12 amino acids. The CDR3 region is CASSETGSGSHF. The CDR3 region has the DNA TGTGCCAGCAGTGAAACAGGGAGTGGTAGCCACTTT.

As regards this clone: This sample also contains other DNA sequences that code for the same CDR3. The chain couples TRBV3-1 (or the pseudogene TRBV3-2) to TRBJ2-3, with TRBD2 matching 8 bases. Per germline, CDR1 LGHDT and CDR2 YNNKEL (reference sequence). V lost 4 bases, J lost 1 base, and 4 bases stayed unmatched. CDR3 length: 15 residues. CDR3 loop: CASSLAAGGTDTQYF. In DNA, the CDR3 is TGTGCCAGCAGCCTTGCAGCGGGGGGCACAGATACGCAGTATTTT.